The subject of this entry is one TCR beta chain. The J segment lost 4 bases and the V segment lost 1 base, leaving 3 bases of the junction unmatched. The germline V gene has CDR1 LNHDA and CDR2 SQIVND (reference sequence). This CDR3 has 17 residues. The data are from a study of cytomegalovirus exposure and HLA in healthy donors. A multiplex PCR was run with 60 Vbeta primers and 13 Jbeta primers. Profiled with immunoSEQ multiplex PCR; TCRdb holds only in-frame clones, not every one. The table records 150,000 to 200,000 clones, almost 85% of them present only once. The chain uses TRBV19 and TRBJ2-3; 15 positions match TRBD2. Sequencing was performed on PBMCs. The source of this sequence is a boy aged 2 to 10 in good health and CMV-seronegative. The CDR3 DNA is TGTGCCAGTAGTATAGCGTGGACTAGCGGGAGGGCAGATACGCAGTATTTT. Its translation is CASSIAWTSGRADTQYF.